Each of the 20 T cell receptor beta chains below was sequenced from the same sample in a study of T cells in Graves' hyperthyroidism and ophthalmopathy. RNA transcripts provided the source from which TCR beta CDR3 regions were amplified. In the first-round RT-PCR of the TCR CDR3, the HTBI primer set was used. Via MiXCR, TCRdb re-called the multiplex PCR reads, giving one row per CDR3 protein. The top ten hold approximately 7.2% of the sample, which has approximately 640,000 distinct CDR3 sequences, about 45% seen once. Input material: peripheral blood or thyroid tissue (not recorded which). All receptors derive from an adult man with Graves' disease, either hyperthyroidism or ophthalmopathy (not recorded which).

The chain employs TRBV29-1 and TRBJ2-6; D is ambiguous. The germline CDR1 and CDR2 sequences are SQVTM and ANQGSEA. This CDR3 is built from 16 residues. The V end lost 4 bases, the J end lost 0 bases, and 13 bases lay between the germline ends. The CDR3 DNA reads as TGCAGCGTTGCCCCGGTTCAGAGCTCTGGGGCCAACGTCCTGACTTTC. Amino acids: CSVAPVQSSGANVLTF.

V is TRBV2 and J is TRBJ1-1; the match to TRBD1 covers 8 bases. V dropped 8 bases and J dropped 5; count of bases not matched to a gene: 4. Germline V gives CDR1 SNHLY, CDR2 FYNNEI. The CDR3 runs to 12 residues. CDR3 residues: CASDRGWTEAFF. The CDR3 coding sequence is TGTGCCAGCGACAGGGGATGGACTGAAGCTTTCTTT.

The chain has TRBV14 and TRBJ2-7, with D tentatively TRBD2 (6 bases). CDR3 length: 15 residues. The germline CDR1 and CDR2 sequences are SGHDN and FVKESK. V was clipped by 3 bases and J by 0 bases, with 12 bases between them. The CDR3 is CASSHQGGGSYEQYF. The CDR3 nucleotides are TGTGCCAGCAGCCATCAGGGAGGCGGCTCCTACGAGCAGTACTTC.

V usage is TRBV25-1 and J usage is TRBJ1-2, with D hard to call. Per the germline V gene, CDR1 is MGHDK and CDR2 is SYGVNS. CDR3 length equals 12 residues. Trimming shortened V by 0 bases and J by 9 bases, and 8 bases separated the two germline ends. CDR3 in DNA: TGTGCCAGCAGTGAATATGAGAACCGCTACACCTTC. The encoded protein is CASSEYENRYTF.

This clonotype was seen a few times. The gene calls are TRBV7-8 and TRBJ2-7; 9 bases agree with TRBD2. The CDR3 extends over 17 amino acids. The V gene's germline CDR1 is SGHVS and CDR2 FQNEAQ. V gave up 5 bases and J gave up 0 bases; unmatched junction bases: 11. This CDR3 is CASSQTLAGAPSYEQYF. The CDR3 DNA sequence: TGTGCCAGCAGCCAAACTTTAGCGGGAGCCCCCTCCTACGAGCAGTACTTC.

V and J are TRBV29-1 and TRBJ1-1; D gene uncertain. V dropped 8 bases and J dropped 6 bases, with 13 bases sitting between them. The CDR3 extends over 11 amino acids. CDR1 is SQVTM, CDR2 ANQGSEA, per germline. The CDR3 nucleotides are TGCAGCTTAGGCTTAGGGTCTGAAGCTTTCTTT. It specifies CSLGLGSEAFF.

V is TRBV10-3 and J is TRBJ2-5, with a weak D call TRBD2 (6 bases). Germline CDR1 is ENHRY and CDR2 is SYGVKD. Trimming took 10 bases from V and 1 from J, leaving 22 bases between them. The CDR3 length is 16 residues. CDR3 nucleotides: TGTGCCAGCAGGAGACTCGTAACTAGCCTCCAAGAGACCCAGTACTTC. This codes for CASRRLVTSLQETQYF.

The CDR3 protein is CSARDFVGLADPNYEQYF. In DNA form, the CDR3 reads TGCAGTGCTAGAGATTTCGTGGGACTAGCGGACCCAAACTACGAGCAGTACTTC. J is TRBJ2-7 and V is TRBV20-1; 11 bases map to TRBD2. Germline CDR1 reads DFQATT; CDR2 reads SNEGSKA (reference sequence). The CDR3 runs 18 residues. V lost 0 bases, J lost 3 bases, and 13 bases stayed unmatched.

This clonotype has a count of ten or more. The rearrangement uses TRBV7-6 and TRBJ2-5; D gene uncertain. V lost 7 bases to trimming and J lost 4 bases, with 16 bases between them. CDR1 is SGHVS and CDR2 is FNYEAQ in the germline V gene. This CDR3 is 14 amino acids long. This CDR3 reads CASTRTPVRETQYF. The CDR3 region has the DNA TGTGCCAGCACCCGAACCCCCGTGCGAGAGACCCAGTACTTC.

The V call is TRBV7-9, the J call TRBJ1-2; D ambiguous. CDR3 size: 15 residues. The V and J ends lost 2 bases and 4 bases respectively, with 14 bases between them. Germline V CDR1 and CDR2: SEHNR, FQNEAQ (reference sequence). The CDR3 here is CASSLTRVGPYGYTF. In DNA, the CDR3 is TGTGCCAGCAGCTTAACCCGGGTTGGTCCCTATGGCTACACCTTC.

This chain links TRBV10-3 with TRBJ2-7, with 7 bases that match TRBD1. Germline CDR1 reads ENHRY; CDR2 reads SYGVKD. The CDR3 runs to 13 residues. Germline trimming cut 10 bases from V and 3 bases from J; bases unmatched to any gene: 9. CDR3 coding DNA: TGTGCCACCCAGCGACAGGGCGGCTACGAGCAGTACTTC. Translated, it gives CATQRQGGYEQYF.

The V call is TRBV20-1, the J call TRBJ1-6, with a possible D match to TRBD1 (5 bases). Germline V gives CDR1 DFQATT, CDR2 SNEGSKA (reference sequence). V shed 3 bases and J shed 7 bases, with 10 bases lying between them. This CDR3 spans 13 amino acids. CDR3 region: CSASARDNSPLHF. The CDR3 coding sequence is TGCAGTGCTAGCGCCCGGGACAATTCACCCCTCCACTTT.

This clonotype was counted at least ten times. This chain connects TRBV7-9 to TRBJ1-2, with D possibly TRBD1 on 5 matching bases. Germline V CDR1 and CDR2: SEHNR, FQNEAQ (reference sequence). With 3 bases removed from V and 4 bases from J, the gap between germline ends came to 9 bases. The CDR3 is made up of 13 amino acids. The CDR3 is CASSFGAFYGYTF. CDR3 nucleotides: TGTGCCAGCAGCTTCGGGGCCTTCTATGGCTACACCTTC.

This clonotype was recorded many times. The chain joins TRBV20-1 to TRBJ2-7; 8 bases map to TRBD2. J gave up 4 bases and V 5 bases, and 16 bases lay outside the gene matches. CDR3 size: 16 residues. CDR1 and CDR2 (germline): DFQATT, SNEGSKA (reference sequence). CDR3 nucleotides: TGCAGTGCTCCTCGAGGGGATACTAGCGGAGTATACGAGCAGTACTTC. Protein sequence: CSAPRGDTSGVYEQYF.

The CDR3 DNA sequence: TGTGCCAGCAGCCCGTCTGACCTGGGAAACACTGAAGCTTTCTTT. As protein: CASSPSDLGNTEAFF. This sequence joins TRBV9 and TRBJ1-1; D not certain. V lost 4 bases and J 2 bases, leaving 15 bases between the germline ends. CDR1 is SGDLS and CDR2 is YYNGEE in the germline V gene. This CDR3 is built from 15 residues.

This clonotype was observed many times. The chain employs TRBV19 and TRBJ1-6, with D perhaps matching TRBD1 (6 bases). V lost 7 bases to trimming and J lost 9 bases, with 16 bases between them. CDR3 length: 14 residues. The germline V gene encodes CDR1 LNHDA and CDR2 SQIVND (reference sequence). CDR3 loop: CASKPQGMGSPLHF. CDR3 in DNA: TGTGCCAGTAAACCACAGGGTATGGGTTCACCCCTCCACTTT.

The CDR3 region has the DNA TGCAGTGCTAGTCGCGGGAGTTTTCGCGAGCAGTACTTC. Its protein is CSASRGSFREQYF. This chain uses TRBV20-1 with TRBJ2-7, with 7 positions matching TRBD2. Unmatched junction bases numbered 8, after V lost 3 bases and J lost 6 bases. The CDR3 spans 13 residues. Germline loops: CDR1 DFQATT, CDR2 SNEGSKA (reference sequence).

This clonotype was observed many times. The V gene is TRBV24-1, the J gene TRBJ1-2, with D unresolved. This CDR3 has 14 residues. CDR1 and CDR2 from the germline V gene are KGHDR and SFDVKD. Deletions cut 3 bases from V and 2 bases from J, with 9 bases between. In nucleotides, the CDR3 is TGTGCCACCAGTGATCGGACTGAAAACTATGGCTACACCTTC. Translation gives CATSDRTENYGYTF.

Worth noting for this clonotype: A single base separates this from a much larger clone, so it may be a read error. The chain couples TRBV29-1 to TRBJ1-4, with TRBD1 matching over 11 bases. Germline values: CDR1 SQVTM, CDR2 ANQGSEA. The V and J ends lost 4 bases and 0 bases, in that order; junction bases with no gene match: 10. This CDR3 is built from 18 residues. The CDR3 spells CSVGTRDRGSATNEKLFF. DNA of the CDR3: TGCAGCGTTGGAACGCGGGACAGGGGGTCTGCAACTAATGAAAAACTGTTTTTT.

Written as DNA, the CDR3 is TGCAGCGTTGAAATCGATACGCAGTATTTT. Protein: CSVEIDTQYF. V is TRBV29-1 and J is TRBJ2-3; no firm D call. Germline V gene lookup returns CDR1 SQVTM and CDR2 ANQGSEA. The V end was cut by 2 bases, the J end by 6 bases, with 3 bases between. This CDR3 spans 10 amino acids.